This T cell receptor (beta chain) was profiled in a study of beta chain features in type 1 diabetes. Study in general: The number of sorted cells examined across all samples was some 100 million. Study observations and caveats: All four CD4+ subsets of Type 1 diabetes patients contained TCRB CDR3s that were moderately but significantly shorter.

A single heparinised blood sample, averaging about 120 mL, was obtained per donor. Via CD45RO/CCR7/CD25/CD127/CD95/CD27, cells of the CD4+ naive, central memory, regulatory and stem cell-like memory subsets were sorted. The sample holds a few counts of this clone. The antigen remains unidentified. There are 17 residues in the CDR3. The V gene's germline CDR1 is PRHDT and CDR2 FYEKMQ (reference sequence). With 1 base removed from V and 1 base from J, the gap between germline ends came to 15 bases. Of the isolated RNA, all was reverse transcribed, and so the sequenced material was expressed TCRB transcripts. Measured with immunoSEQ multiplex PCR; TCRdb has only the in-frame clones, and not every one. Of fewer than 300,000 clones in the sample, about a tenth were seen once.

Source material: naive CD4+ T cells from blood. The chain combines TRBV13 with TRBJ2-3, with D perhaps matching TRBD2 (7 bases). The TCR comes from a man aged 25 to 40 with type 1 diabetes. This CDR3 reads CASSLAGGGTRTDTQYF. CDR3 bases: TGTGCCAGCAGCTTAGCGGGCGGGGGCACCCGCACAGATACGCAGTATTTT.